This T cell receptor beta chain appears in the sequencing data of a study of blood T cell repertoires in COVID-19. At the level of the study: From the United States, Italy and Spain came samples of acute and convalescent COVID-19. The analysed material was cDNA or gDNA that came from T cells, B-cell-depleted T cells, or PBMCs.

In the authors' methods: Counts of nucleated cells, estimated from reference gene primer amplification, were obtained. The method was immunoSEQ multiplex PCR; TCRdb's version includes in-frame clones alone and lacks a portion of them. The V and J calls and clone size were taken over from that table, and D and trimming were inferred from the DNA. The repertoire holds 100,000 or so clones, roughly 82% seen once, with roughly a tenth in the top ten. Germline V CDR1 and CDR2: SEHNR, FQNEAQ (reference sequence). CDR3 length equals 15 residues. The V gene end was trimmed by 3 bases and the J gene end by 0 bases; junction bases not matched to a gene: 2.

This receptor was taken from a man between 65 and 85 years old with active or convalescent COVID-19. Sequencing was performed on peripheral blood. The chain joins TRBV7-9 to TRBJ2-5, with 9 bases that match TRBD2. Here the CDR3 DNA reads TGTGCCAGCAGCTTGGGACTAGCTAACCAAGAGACCCAGTACTTC. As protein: CASSLGLANQETQYF.